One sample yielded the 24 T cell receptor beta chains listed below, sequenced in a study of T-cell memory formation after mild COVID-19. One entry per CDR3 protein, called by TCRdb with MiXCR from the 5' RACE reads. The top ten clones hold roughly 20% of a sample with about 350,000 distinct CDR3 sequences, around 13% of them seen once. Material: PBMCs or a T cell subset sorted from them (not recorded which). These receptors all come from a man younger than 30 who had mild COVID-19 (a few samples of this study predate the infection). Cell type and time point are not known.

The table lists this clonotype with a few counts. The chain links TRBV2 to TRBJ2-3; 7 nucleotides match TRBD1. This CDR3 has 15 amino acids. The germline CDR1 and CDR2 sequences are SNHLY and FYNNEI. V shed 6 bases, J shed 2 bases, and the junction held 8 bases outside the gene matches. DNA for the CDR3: TGTGCCAGCAGACTGGACAGGAGGCCCACAGATACGCAGTATTTT. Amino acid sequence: CASRLDRRPTDTQYF.

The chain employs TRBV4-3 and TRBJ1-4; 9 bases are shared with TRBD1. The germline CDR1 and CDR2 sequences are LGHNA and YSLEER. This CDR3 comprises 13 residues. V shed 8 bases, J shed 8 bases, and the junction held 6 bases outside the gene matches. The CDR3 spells CASSRGTGEKLFF. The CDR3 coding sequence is TGCGCCAGCTCCCGGGGGACAGGGGAAAAACTGTTTTTT.

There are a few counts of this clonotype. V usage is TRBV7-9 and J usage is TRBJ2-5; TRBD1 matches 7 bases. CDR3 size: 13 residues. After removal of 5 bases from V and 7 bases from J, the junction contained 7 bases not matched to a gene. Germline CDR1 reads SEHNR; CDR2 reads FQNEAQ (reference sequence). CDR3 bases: TGTGCCAGCAGCGTCGAGGGACAGCGGACCCAGTACTTC. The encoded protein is CASSVEGQRTQYF.

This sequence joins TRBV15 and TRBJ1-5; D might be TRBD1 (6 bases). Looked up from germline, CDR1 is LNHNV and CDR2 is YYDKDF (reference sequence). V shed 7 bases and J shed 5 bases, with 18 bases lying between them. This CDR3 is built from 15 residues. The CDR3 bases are TGTGCCACCAAGAAACAGGGTTTGGGCGATCAGCCCCAGCATTTT. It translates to CATKKQGLGDQPQHF.

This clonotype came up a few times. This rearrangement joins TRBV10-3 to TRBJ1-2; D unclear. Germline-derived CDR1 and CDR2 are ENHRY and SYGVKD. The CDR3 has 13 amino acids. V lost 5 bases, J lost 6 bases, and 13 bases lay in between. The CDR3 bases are TGTGCCATCAGTTCGGACTTCGGGAATGGCTACACCTTC. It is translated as CAISSDFGNGYTF.

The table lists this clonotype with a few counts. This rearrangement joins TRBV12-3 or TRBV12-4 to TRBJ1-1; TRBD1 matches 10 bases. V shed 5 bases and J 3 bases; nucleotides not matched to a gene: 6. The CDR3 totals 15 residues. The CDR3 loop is CASSPNDRGHTEAFF. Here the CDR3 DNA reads TGTGCCAGCAGTCCCAATGACAGGGGGCACACTGAAGCTTTCTTT.

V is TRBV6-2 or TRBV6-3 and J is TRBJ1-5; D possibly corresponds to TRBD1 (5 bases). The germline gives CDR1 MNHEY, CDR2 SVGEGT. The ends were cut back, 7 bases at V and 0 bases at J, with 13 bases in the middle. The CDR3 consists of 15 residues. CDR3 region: CASTPGHASNQPQHF. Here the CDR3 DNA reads TGTGCCAGCACCCCCGGACACGCTAGCAATCAGCCCCAGCATTTT.

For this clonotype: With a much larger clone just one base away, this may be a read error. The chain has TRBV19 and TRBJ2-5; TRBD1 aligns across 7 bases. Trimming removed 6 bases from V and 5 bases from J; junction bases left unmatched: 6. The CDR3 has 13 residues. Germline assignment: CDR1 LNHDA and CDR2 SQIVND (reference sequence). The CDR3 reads CASRGTAHETQYF. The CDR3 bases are TGTGCCAGTAGGGGGACAGCACACGAGACCCAGTACTTC.

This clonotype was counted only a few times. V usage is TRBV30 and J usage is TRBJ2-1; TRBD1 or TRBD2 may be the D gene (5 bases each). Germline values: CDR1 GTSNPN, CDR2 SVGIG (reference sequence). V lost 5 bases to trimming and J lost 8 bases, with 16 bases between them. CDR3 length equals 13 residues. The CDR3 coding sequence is TGTGCCTGGTCCCGGAGTTCGGGGCATGAGCAGTTCTTC. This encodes CAWSRSSGHEQFF.

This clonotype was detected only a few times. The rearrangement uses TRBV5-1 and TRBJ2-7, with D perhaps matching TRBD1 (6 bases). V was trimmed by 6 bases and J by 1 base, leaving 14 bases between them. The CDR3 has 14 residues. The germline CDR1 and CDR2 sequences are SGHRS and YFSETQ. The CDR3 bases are TGCGCCAGCAAGCAACAGGGTGGATCCTACGAGCAGTACGTC. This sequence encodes CASKQQGGSYEQYV.

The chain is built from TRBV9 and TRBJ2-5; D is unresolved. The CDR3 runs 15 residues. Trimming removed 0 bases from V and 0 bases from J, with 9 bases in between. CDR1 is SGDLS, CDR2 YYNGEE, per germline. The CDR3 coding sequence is TGTGCCAGCAGCGTAGCTGCAGGTAACCAAGAGACCCAGTACTTC. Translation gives CASSVAAGNQETQYF.

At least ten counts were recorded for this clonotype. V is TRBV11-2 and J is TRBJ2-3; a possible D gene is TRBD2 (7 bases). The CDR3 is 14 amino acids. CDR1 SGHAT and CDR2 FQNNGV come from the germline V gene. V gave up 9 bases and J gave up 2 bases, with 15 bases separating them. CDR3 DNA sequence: TGTGCCAGTCGGGGGCGGGGGAACACAGATACGCAGTATTTT. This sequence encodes CASRGRGNTDTQYF. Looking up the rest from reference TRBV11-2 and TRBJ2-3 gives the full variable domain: EAGVAQSPRYKIIEKRQSVAFWCNPISGHATLYWYQQILGQGPKLLIQFQNNGVVDDSQLPKDRFSAERLKGVDSTLKIQPAKLEDSAVYLCASRGRGNTDTQYFGPGTRLTVL.

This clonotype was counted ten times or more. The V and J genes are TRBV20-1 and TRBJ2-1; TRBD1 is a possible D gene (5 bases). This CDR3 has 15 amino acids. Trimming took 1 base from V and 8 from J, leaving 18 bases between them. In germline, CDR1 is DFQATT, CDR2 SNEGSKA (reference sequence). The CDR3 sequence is CSARVDRRVGDEQFF. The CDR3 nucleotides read TGCAGTGCTAGAGTTGACCGCAGGGTCGGAGATGAGCAGTTCTTC.

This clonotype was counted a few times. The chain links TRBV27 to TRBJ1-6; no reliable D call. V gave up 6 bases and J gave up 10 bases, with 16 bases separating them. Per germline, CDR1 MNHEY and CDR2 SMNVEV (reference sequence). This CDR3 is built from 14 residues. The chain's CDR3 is CASRLHGRGSPLHF. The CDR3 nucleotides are TGTGCCAGCAGATTACACGGCCGGGGATCACCCCTCCACTTT.

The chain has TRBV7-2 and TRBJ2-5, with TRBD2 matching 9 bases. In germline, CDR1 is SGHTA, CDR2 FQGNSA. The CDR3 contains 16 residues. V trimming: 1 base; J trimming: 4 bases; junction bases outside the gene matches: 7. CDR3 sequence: CASSLGPGGGAETQYF. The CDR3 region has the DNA TGTGCCAGCAGCTTAGGTCCAGGCGGGGGGGCAGAGACCCAGTACTTC.

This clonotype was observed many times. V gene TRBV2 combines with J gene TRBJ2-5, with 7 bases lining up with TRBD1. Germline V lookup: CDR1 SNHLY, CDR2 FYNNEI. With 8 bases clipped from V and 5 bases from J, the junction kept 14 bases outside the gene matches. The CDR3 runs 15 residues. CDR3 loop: CASPLVQGTGETQYF. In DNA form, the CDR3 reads TGTGCCAGCCCCCTGGTACAGGGGACGGGGGAGACCCAGTACTTC.

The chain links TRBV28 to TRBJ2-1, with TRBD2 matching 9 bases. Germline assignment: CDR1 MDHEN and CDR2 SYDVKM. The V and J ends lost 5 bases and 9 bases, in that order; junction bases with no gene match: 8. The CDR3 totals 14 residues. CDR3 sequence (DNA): TGTGCCAGCAGTGCCCCGGGACTAGCCGGTGAGCAGTTCTTC. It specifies CASSAPGLAGEQFF.

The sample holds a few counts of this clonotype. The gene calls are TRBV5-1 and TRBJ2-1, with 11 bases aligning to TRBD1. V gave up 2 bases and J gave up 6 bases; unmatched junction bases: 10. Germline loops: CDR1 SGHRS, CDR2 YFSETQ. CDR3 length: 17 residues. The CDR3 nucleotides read TGCGCCAGCAGCTTTTGGGGCGGACAGGGGGCAGGCAATGAGCAGTTCTTC. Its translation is CASSFWGGQGAGNEQFF.

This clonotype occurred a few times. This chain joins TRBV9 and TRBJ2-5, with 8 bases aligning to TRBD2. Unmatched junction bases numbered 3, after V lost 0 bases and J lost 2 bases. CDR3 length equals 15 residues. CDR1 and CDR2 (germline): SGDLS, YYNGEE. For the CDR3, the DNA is TGTGCCAGCAGCGTAGGCCAGCGGGGGCAAGAGACCCAGTACTTC. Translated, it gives CASSVGQRGQETQYF.

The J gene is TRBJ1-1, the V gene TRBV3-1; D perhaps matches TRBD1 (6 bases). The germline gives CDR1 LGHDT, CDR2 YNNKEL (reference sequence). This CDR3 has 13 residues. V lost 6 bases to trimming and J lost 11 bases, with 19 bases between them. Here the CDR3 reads CASSLLGGRGAFF. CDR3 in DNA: TGTGCCAGCAGTCTTTTGGGGGGGCGGGGCGCTTTCTTT.

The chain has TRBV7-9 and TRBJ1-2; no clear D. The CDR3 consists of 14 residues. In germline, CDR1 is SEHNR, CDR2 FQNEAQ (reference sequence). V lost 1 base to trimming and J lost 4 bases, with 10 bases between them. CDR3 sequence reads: CASSLGRSAYGYTF. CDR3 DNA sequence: TGTGCCAGCAGCTTAGGACGGTCCGCCTATGGCTACACCTTC. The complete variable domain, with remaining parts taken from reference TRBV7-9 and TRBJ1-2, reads DTGVSQNPRHKITKRGQNVTFRCDPISEHNRLYWYRQTLGQGPEFLTYFQNEAQLEKSRLLSDRFSAERPKGSFSTLEIQRTEQGDSAMYLCASSLGRSAYGYTFGSGTRLTVV.

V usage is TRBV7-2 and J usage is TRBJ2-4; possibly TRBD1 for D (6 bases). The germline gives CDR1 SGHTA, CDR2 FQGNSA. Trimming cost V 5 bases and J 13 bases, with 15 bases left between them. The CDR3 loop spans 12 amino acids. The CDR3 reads CASSDSRTVQYF. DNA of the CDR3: TGTGCCAGCAGCGACTCCCGGACAGTACAGTACTTC.

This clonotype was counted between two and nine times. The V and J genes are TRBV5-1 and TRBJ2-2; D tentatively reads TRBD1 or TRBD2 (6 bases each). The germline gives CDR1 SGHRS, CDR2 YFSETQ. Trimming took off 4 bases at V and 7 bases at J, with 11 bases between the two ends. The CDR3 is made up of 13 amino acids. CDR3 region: CASSRGGGGELFF. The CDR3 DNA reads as TGCGCCAGCAGCAGAGGGGGAGGCGGGGAGCTGTTTTTT.

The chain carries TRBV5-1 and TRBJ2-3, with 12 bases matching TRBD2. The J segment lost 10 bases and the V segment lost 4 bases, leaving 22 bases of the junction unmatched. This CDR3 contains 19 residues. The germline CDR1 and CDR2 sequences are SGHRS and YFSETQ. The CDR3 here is CASSPASGGGSQIRWPQYF. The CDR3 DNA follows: TGCGCCAGCAGCCCTGCTAGCGGGGGGGGCTCACAGATACGCTGGCCGCAGTATTTT. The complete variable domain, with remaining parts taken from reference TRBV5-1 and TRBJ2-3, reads KAGVTQTPRYLIKTRGQQVTLSCSPISGHRSVSWYQQTPGQGLQFLFEYFSETQRNKGNFPGRFSGRQFSNSRSEMNVSTLELGDSALYLCASSPASGGGSQIRWPQYFGPGTRLTVL.